The 25 T cell receptor beta chains presented below share a single source sample, sequenced in a study of cytomegalovirus exposure and HLA in healthy donors. 13 Jbeta primers and 60 Vbeta primers were used for the PCR. Profiled with immunoSEQ multiplex PCR; TCRdb holds only in-frame clones, not every one. The sample has some 150,000 clones; roughly four fifths are singletons. Sequenced material: PBMCs. The receptors were sampled from a female donor in good health and CMV-seropositive.

The V gene is TRBV2, the J gene TRBJ1-2; no clear D gene. CDR1 and CDR2 from the germline V gene are SNHLY and FYNNEI. This CDR3 spans 15 amino acids. V lost 6 bases and J 4 bases, leaving 18 bases between the germline ends. CDR3: CASSRDTLASYGYTF. CDR3 nucleotides: TGTGCCAGCAGCCGCGACACCCTAGCTAGCTATGGCTACACCTTC.

The genes are TRBV14 and TRBJ1-4; possibly TRBD1 for D (5 bases). CDR3 length: 14 residues. Trimming pared 0 bases from V and 8 bases from J, leaving 10 bases between. Germline CDR1 and CDR2: SGHDN and FVKESK. CDR3 bases: TGTGCCAGCAGCCAAGAATCCAGGGCAGAAAAACTGTTTTTT. This gives the protein CASSQESRAEKLFF.

The chain has TRBV27 and TRBJ2-7; 12 bases match TRBD1. The germline CDR1 and CDR2 sequences are MNHEY and SMNVEV (reference sequence). The CDR3 has 15 residues. V was clipped by 4 bases and J by 7 bases; unmatched bases: 8. CDR3 nucleotides: TGTGCCAGCAGTTCTGGGACAGGGGGCGCGGGGGAGCAGTACTTC. This sequence encodes CASSSGTGGAGEQYF.

The chain uses TRBV4-2 and TRBJ2-1, with TRBD2 matching 10 bases. The V gene end was trimmed by 0 bases and the J gene end by 2 bases; junction bases not matched to a gene: 7. Germline CDR1 LGHNA, CDR2 YNFKEQ. The CDR3 loop spans 18 amino acids. CDR3 sequence: CASSQDSASGGPYNEQFF. CDR3 sequence (DNA): TGTGCCAGCAGCCAAGATTCGGCTAGCGGGGGCCCCTACAATGAGCAGTTCTTC.

This chain links TRBV5-1 with TRBJ1-1; the match to TRBD1 covers 7 bases. Germline V lookup: CDR1 SGHRS, CDR2 YFSETQ. The CDR3 is 14 amino acids. The junction had 4 bases not matched to a gene; V was cut back by 4 bases and J by 1 base. CDR3 DNA: TGCGCCAGCAGCGTGGGACAGAGGAACACTGAAGCTTTCTTT. Its protein product is CASSVGQRNTEAFF. Drawing the rest from reference TRBV5-1 and TRBJ1-1, the complete variable domain is KAGVTQTPRYLIKTRGQQVTLSCSPISGHRSVSWYQQTPGQGLQFLFEYFSETQRNKGNFPGRFSGRQFSNSRSEMNVSTLELGDSALYLCASSVGQRNTEAFFGQGTRLTVV.

This chain links TRBV6-5 with TRBJ2-5; 10 nucleotides agree with TRBD1. The CDR3 length is 15 residues. After removal of 2 bases from V and 6 bases from J, the junction contained 6 bases not matched to a gene. Germline loops: CDR1 MNHEY, CDR2 SVGAGI. The CDR3 DNA follows: TGTGCCAGCAGTTACGCCGGGACAGGGGTAAAGACCCAGTACTTC. Protein: CASSYAGTGVKTQYF.

The chain joins TRBV5-4 to TRBJ2-5, with TRBD2 matching 9 bases. The J call may be in error: the DNA end matches TRBJ2-7 better. This CDR3 spans 15 amino acids. The germline CDR1 and CDR2 sequences are SGHNT and YYREEE (reference sequence). The CDR3 loop is CASSRPGTSLDEQYF. The CDR3 nucleotides read TGTGCCAGCAGCCGACCAGGGACTAGCTTAGACGAGCAGTACTTC.

The rearrangement links TRBV7-9 to TRBJ1-2; a weak D match, TRBD1 (5 bases). Trimming shortened V by 0 bases and J by 6 bases, and 8 bases separated the two germline ends. There are 13 residues in the CDR3. Germline lookup yields CDR1 SEHNR and CDR2 FQNEAQ (reference sequence). This CDR3 reads CASSLAAGNGYTF. The CDR3, as DNA: TGTGCCAGCAGCTTAGCGGCAGGGAATGGCTACACCTTC. The whole variable domain, remainder taken from reference TRBV7-9 and TRBJ1-2, is DTGVSQNPRHKITKRGQNVTFRCDPISEHNRLYWYRQTLGQGPEFLTYFQNEAQLEKSRLLSDRFSAERPKGSFSTLEIQRTEQGDSAMYLCASSLAAGNGYTFGSGTRLTVV.

The CDR3: CASSRTGTGGSEQFF. CDR3 bases: TGTGCCAGCAGTCGAACCGGGACAGGGGGTAGTGAGCAGTTCTTC. The chain joins TRBV25-1 to TRBJ2-1, with 11 bases that match TRBD1. Germline loops: CDR1 MGHDK, CDR2 SYGVNS. V lost 5 bases, J lost 9 bases, and 9 bases stayed unmatched. The CDR3 covers 15 residues.

This clone was seen once. The chain is built from TRBV7-3 and TRBJ2-7; 7 positions match TRBD2. The CDR3 spans 16 residues. Losses at the gene ends were 5 bases for V and 2 bases for J; bases not matched to a gene: 12. CDR1 is SGHTA and CDR2 is FQGTGA in the germline V gene. The CDR3, as DNA: TGTGCCAGCAGCCCCTCCGCGCGGGGGACGACCTACGAGCAGTACTTC. Translated: CASSPSARGTTYEQYF.

J is TRBJ1-5 and V is TRBV11-2; D unresolved. V was pared by 1 base and J by 4 bases, with 8 bases between. Looked up from germline, CDR1 is SGHAT and CDR2 is FQNNGV. The CDR3 is made up of 14 amino acids. In DNA form, the CDR3 reads TGTGCCAGCAGCTTAGGCCACAGAAATCAGCCCCAGCATTTT. As protein: CASSLGHRNQPQHF.

The gene calls are TRBV6-5 and TRBJ1-2; D unresolved. CDR3 length equals 12 residues. Germline V gene sequence: CDR1 MNHEY, CDR2 SVGAGI. The V end was cut by 6 bases, the J end by 7 bases, with 12 bases between. The CDR3 here is CASRTPSSGYTF. In DNA, the CDR3 is TGTGCCAGCAGAACCCCGAGTTCTGGCTACACCTTC.

This clone has just a few counts. The chain couples TRBV4-1 to TRBJ1-5; 9 bases map to TRBD1. The CDR3 consists of 16 residues. V trimming: 0 bases; J trimming: 7 bases; junction bases outside the gene matches: 7. CDR1 MGHRA and CDR2 YSYEKL come from the germline V gene. The CDR3 spells CASSQEVGQGLQPQHF. Here the CDR3 DNA reads TGCGCCAGCAGCCAAGAGGTGGGACAGGGATTGCAGCCCCAGCATTTT.

The V call is TRBV9, the J call TRBJ2-1; 9 bases align to TRBD2. The CDR3 is made up of 16 amino acids. CDR1 and CDR2 from the germline V gene are SGDLS and YYNGEE. J gave up 3 bases and V 2 bases, and 6 bases lay outside the gene matches. CDR3 DNA: TGTGCCAGCAGCGTGTCAGCGGGAGGCGTCTACAATGAGCAGTTCTTC. Translating gives CASSVSAGGVYNEQFF.

J is TRBJ1-1 and V is TRBV14; 7 bases map to TRBD1. The CDR3 has 17 residues. V lost 3 bases, J lost 1 base, and 11 bases stayed unmatched. Germline V CDR1 and CDR2: SGHDN, FVKESK. The chain's CDR3 is CASSHLQGIGPNTEAFF. CDR3 nucleotide sequence: TGTGCCAGCAGCCACCTACAGGGGATCGGGCCGAACACTGAAGCTTTCTTT.

The chain is built from TRBV6-4 and TRBJ2-1; TRBD1 matches at 7 bases. V dropped 2 bases and J dropped 1; count of bases not matched to a gene: 5. The CDR3 has 16 residues. From germline, CDR1 is MRHNA and CDR2 SNTAGT. For the CDR3, the DNA is TGTGCCAGCAGTGACACCGACAGGGCGTCCTACAATGAGCAGTTCTTC. Its protein product is CASSDTDRASYNEQFF.

The chain uses TRBV10-2 and TRBJ1-2; D gene unclear. CDR3 length equals 14 residues. V shed 6 bases and J shed 5 bases, with 16 bases lying between them. Looked up from germline, CDR1 is WSHSY and CDR2 is SAAADI. The CDR3 nucleotides read TGCGCCAGCAGGAACACCTCGTACCCTTATGGCTACACCTTC. Residues: CASRNTSYPYGYTF.

This clone was seen more than once but under ten times. V gene TRBV28 combines with J gene TRBJ2-6, with unresolved D. V lost 5 bases to trimming and J lost 7 bases, with 18 bases between them. The CDR3 covers 16 residues. CDR1 is MDHEN and CDR2 is SYDVKM in the germline V gene. CDR3 region: CASSLRRILRANVLTF. The CDR3 DNA follows: TGTGCCAGCAGTCTCCGCAGGATTTTGCGAGCCAACGTCCTGACTTTC.

The chain uses TRBV7-9 and TRBJ1-1; no clear D. Germline CDR1 reads SEHNR; CDR2 reads FQNEAQ (reference sequence). V was pared by 5 bases and J by 5 bases, with 15 bases between. There are 14 residues in the CDR3. DNA for the CDR3: TGTGCCAGCAGCGCGTCGGGGTGGGATACTGAAGCTTTCTTT. Translating gives CASSASGWDTEAFF.

The chain recombines TRBV6-1 with TRBJ2-3; D possibly corresponds to TRBD1 (5 bases). The V end lost 7 bases, the J end lost 0 bases, and 8 bases lay between the germline ends. The germline CDR1 and CDR2 sequences are MNHNS and SASEGT. The CDR3 contains 13 residues. CDR3 residues: CASKGYSTDTQYF. In DNA, the CDR3 is TGTGCCAGCAAGGGGTATAGCACAGATACGCAGTATTTT.

The rearrangement joins TRBV13 to TRBJ2-7; 8 nucleotides line up with TRBD1. From germline, CDR1 is PRHDT and CDR2 FYEKMQ (reference sequence). The CDR3 runs to 16 residues. Losses at the gene ends were 4 bases for V and 2 bases for J; bases not matched to a gene: 10. The chain's CDR3 is CASSSSGQGKAYEQYF. The DNA of the CDR3 is TGTGCCAGCAGCTCCTCCGGACAGGGAAAAGCCTACGAGCAGTACTTC.

This clone was picked up one time. V gene TRBV5-5 combines with J gene TRBJ1-4; D unresolved. The germline V gene has CDR1 SGHKS and CDR2 YYEKEE (reference sequence). The V and J ends lost 4 bases and 6 bases respectively, with 19 bases between them. The CDR3 extends over 16 amino acids. In DNA, the CDR3 is TGTGCCAGCAGCCGTGGAGGGCGCGGTTCAGATGAAAAACTGTTTTTT. It encodes CASSRGGRGSDEKLFF.

The chain employs TRBV11-1 and TRBJ2-7, with D possibly being TRBD1 (6 bases). The germline V and J ends were trimmed by 1 base and 6 bases, with 13 bases remaining between them. The CDR3 length is 14 residues. Per germline, CDR1 SGHAT and CDR2 FQDESV (reference sequence). The CDR3 reads CASSLDRELVEQYF. The CDR3 bases are TGTGCCAGCAGCTTAGACAGGGAGTTGGTCGAGCAGTACTTC.

The chain carries TRBV28 and TRBJ2-1; 9 bases fit TRBD1. The V and J ends lost 4 bases and 3 bases, in that order; junction bases with no gene match: 22. CDR3 size: 21 residues. CDR1 and CDR2 (germline): MDHEN, SYDVKM. The CDR3 spells CASSSLFVKDRGALGYNEQFF. For the CDR3, the DNA is TGTGCCAGCAGTTCCCTATTCGTGAAGGACAGGGGAGCACTTGGCTACAATGAGCAGTTCTTC. Looking up the rest from reference TRBV28 and TRBJ2-1 gives the full variable domain: DVKVTQSSRYLVKRTGEKVFLECVQDMDHENMFWYRQDPGLGLRLIYFSYDVKMKEKGDIPEGYSVSREKKERFSLILESASTNQTSMYLCASSSLFVKDRGALGYNEQFFGPGTRLTVL.

The chain is built from TRBV4-1 and TRBJ2-7; 7 bases align to TRBD2. The junction had 3 bases not matched to a gene; V was cut back by 1 base and J by 3 bases. Germline loops: CDR1 MGHRA, CDR2 YSYEKL. The CDR3 has 14 amino acids. This CDR3 is CASSQAREVYEQYF. The CDR3 nucleotides are TGCGCCAGCAGCCAAGCACGGGAGGTCTACGAGCAGTACTTC.